The present entry profiles one T cell receptor (beta chain) with its context. The data were taken from a study of T cell changes during pregnancy in multiple sclerosis. The germline CDR1 and CDR2 sequences are MDHEN and SYDVKM. The CDR3 totals 15 residues. V lost 3 bases and J lost 1, with 13 bases in between. Here immunoSEQ multiplex PCR was the method, and the copy in TCRdb shows in-frame clones only, minus some. The sample gives 95,000 to 100,000 clones, 75% to 95% of which show up once; 2.5% to 3.5% is in the top ten. This sequence originates from a female donor with multiple sclerosis, enrolled in a pregnancy study. The rearrangement joins TRBV28 to TRBJ2-7; D remains unclear. Here the sequenced sample was peripheral blood, taken in the second trimester of pregnancy. The CDR3 here is CASSFPLGASYEQYF. The CDR3 DNA sequence: TGTGCCAGCAGTTTCCCCCTTGGAGCATCCTACGAGCAGTACTTC.